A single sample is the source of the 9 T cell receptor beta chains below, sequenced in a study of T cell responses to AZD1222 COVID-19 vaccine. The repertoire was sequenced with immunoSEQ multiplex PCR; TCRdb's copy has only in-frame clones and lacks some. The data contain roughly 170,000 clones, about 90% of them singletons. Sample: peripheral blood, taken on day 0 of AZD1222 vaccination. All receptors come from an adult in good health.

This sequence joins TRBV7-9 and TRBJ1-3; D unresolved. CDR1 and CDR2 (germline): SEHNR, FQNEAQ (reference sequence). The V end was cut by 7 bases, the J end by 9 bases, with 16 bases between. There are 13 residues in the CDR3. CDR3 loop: CASTPVLIGTIYF. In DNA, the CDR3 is TGTGCCAGCACCCCTGTGCTTATAGGCACCATATATTTT.

The CDR3 spells CASSPTDSPYGYTF. The CDR3 DNA reads as TGTGCCAGCAGCCCCACAGACAGCCCCTATGGCTACACCTTC. V gene TRBV9 combines with J gene TRBJ1-2; TRBD1 is a possible D gene (5 bases). CDR3 length equals 14 residues. From germline, CDR1 is SGDLS and CDR2 YYNGEE. Trimming left V 4 bases short and J 4 bases short, with 14 bases between.

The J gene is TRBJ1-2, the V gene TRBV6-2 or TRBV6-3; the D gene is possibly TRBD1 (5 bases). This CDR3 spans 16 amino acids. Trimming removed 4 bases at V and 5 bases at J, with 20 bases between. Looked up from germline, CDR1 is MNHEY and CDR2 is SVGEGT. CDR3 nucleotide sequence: TGTGCCAGCAGTTCCGCCGGGACTGGAAGGCCTTATGGCTACACCTTC. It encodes CASSSAGTGRPYGYTF.

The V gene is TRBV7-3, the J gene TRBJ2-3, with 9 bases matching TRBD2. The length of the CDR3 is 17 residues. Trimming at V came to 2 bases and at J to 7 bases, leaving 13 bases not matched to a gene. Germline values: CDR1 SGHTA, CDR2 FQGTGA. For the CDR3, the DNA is TGTGCCAGCAGCTTACTTACTAGCGGGTCAAAGCCAAATACGCAGTATTTT. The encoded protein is CASSLLTSGSKPNTQYF.

The CDR3 region is CASRVSGAAAGTEAFF. CDR3 nucleotides: TGTGCCAGTAGGGTCTCGGGGGCCGCCGCAGGTACTGAAGCTTTCTTT. This chain links TRBV19 with TRBJ1-1, with D perhaps matching TRBD1 (6 bases). Looked up from germline, CDR1 is LNHDA and CDR2 is SQIVND (reference sequence). Trimming took off 6 bases at V and 5 bases at J, with 22 bases between the two ends. This CDR3 spans 16 amino acids.

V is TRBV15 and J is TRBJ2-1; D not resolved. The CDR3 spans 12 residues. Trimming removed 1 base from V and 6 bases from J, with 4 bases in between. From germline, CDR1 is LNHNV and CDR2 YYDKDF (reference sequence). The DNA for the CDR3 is TGTGCCACCAGCAGAGGGATCAATGAGCAGTTCTTC. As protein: CATSRGINEQFF.

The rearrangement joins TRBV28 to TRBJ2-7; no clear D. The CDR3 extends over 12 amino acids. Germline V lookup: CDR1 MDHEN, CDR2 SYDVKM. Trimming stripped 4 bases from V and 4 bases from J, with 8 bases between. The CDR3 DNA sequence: TGTGCCAGCAGTTCTAGAACTTACGAGCAGTACTTC. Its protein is CASSSRTYEQYF.

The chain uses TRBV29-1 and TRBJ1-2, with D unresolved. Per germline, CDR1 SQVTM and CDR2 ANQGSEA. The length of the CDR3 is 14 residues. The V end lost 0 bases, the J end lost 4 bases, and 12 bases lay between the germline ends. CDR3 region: CSVEDHDVGYGYTF. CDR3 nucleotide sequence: TGCAGCGTTGAAGATCACGACGTCGGCTATGGCTACACCTTC.

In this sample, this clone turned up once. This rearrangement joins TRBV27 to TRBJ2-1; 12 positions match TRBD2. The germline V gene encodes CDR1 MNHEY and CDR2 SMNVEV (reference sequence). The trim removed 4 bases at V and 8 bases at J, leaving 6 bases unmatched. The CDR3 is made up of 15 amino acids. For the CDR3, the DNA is TGTGCCAGCAGTTGGACTAGCGGGGTTTTGGATGAGCAGTTCTTC. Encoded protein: CASSWTSGVLDEQFF.